The 5 T cell receptor beta chains below come from one sample, sequenced in a study of T cells in Graves' hyperthyroidism and ophthalmopathy. From RNA transcripts, TCR beta CDR3 regions were amplified. TCR CDR3 regions were first amplified by RT-PCR with HTBI primers. TCRdb ran MiXCR on the multiplex PCR reads and lists one entry per CDR3 protein. The sample has roughly 380,000 distinct CDR3 sequences, approximately 15% seen once; the top ten hold more than 9.5%. Source material: blood. Every receptor here comes from a woman aged 60 to 75 with Graves' hyperthyroidism.

This clonotype was counted many times. V gene TRBV18 combines with J gene TRBJ2-3; 8 nucleotides agree with TRBD2. Germline assignment: CDR1 KGHSH and CDR2 LQKENI. V lost 5 bases, J lost 5 bases, and 9 bases stayed unmatched. The CDR3 is 15 residues long. The CDR3: CASSATSGWGDTQYF. In DNA form, the CDR3 reads TGTGCCAGCTCAGCTACTAGCGGATGGGGAGATACGCAGTATTTT.

This clonotype was seen a handful of times. The chain recombines TRBV7-3 with TRBJ1-1; 7 nucleotides agree with TRBD1. Trimming at V came to 3 bases and at J to 4 bases, leaving 8 bases not matched to a gene. The length of the CDR3 is 15 residues. The germline gives CDR1 SGHTA, CDR2 FQGTGA. The CDR3 region has the DNA TGTGCCAGCAGCTTCAGTGACAGGGTAGGCACTGAAGCTTTCTTT. It yields the protein CASSFSDRVGTEAFF.

As to this clonotype: Sequence at one end of the junction differs from germline and may be a read error. This chain joins TRBV9 and TRBJ2-1; D is undetermined. Per germline, CDR1 SGDLS and CDR2 YYNGEE. This CDR3 has 8 amino acids. The CDR3 region has the DNA TGTGCCAGCAGCGCGAAGGTCTTC. This encodes CASSAKVF.

This clonotype has a count of ten or more. The chain employs TRBV12-3 or TRBV12-4 and TRBJ2-3; D uncertain. This CDR3 comprises 13 residues. Deletions cut 8 bases from V and 2 bases from J, with 11 bases between. The CDR3 is CASSRELTDTQYF. The CDR3 DNA follows: TGTGCCAGCTCTCGCGAGCTCACAGATACGCAGTATTTT.

With regard to this clonotype: At one end, the junction sequence differs from germline, possibly due to a read error. The gene calls are TRBV3-1 and TRBJ2-3; 9 nucleotides agree with TRBD2. Per the germline V gene, CDR1 is LGHDT and CDR2 is YNNKEL (reference sequence). The CDR3 loop spans 16 amino acids. CDR3 coding DNA: TGTGCCAGTAGCCTAGGACTAGCGAGATTCACAGATACGCAGTATTTT. It specifies CASSLGLARFTDTQYF.